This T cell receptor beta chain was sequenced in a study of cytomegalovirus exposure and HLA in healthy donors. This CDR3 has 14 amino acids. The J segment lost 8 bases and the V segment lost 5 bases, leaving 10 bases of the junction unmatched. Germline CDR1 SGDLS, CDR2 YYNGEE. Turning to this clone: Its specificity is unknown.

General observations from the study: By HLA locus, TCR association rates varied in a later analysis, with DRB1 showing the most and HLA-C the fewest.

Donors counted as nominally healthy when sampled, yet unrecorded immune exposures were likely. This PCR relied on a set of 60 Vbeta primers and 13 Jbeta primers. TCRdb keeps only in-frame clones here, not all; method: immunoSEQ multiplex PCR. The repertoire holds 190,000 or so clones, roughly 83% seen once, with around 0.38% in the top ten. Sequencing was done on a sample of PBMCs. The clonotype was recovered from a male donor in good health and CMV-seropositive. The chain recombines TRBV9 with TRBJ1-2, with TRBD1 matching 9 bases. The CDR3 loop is CASRPPGTGYGYTF. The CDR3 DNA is TGTGCCAGCAGGCCTCCCGGGACAGGGTACGGCTACACCTTC. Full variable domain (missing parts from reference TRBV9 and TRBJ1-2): DSGVTQTPKHLITATGQRVTLRCSPRSGDLSVYWYQQSLDQGLQFLIQYYNGEERAKGNILERFSAQQFPDLHSELNLSSLELGDSALYFCASRPPGTGYGYTFGSGTRLTVV.